The entry below gives a single TCR beta chain sequence along with its context. CDR3 length: 20 residues. J gave up 0 bases and V 5 bases, and 17 bases lay outside the gene matches. CDR1 and CDR2 from the germline V gene are SGHVS and FNYEAQ. These data originate in a study of blood T cell repertoires in COVID-19. Study-wide background: Italy, Spain and the United States were the sources of the convalescent and acute COVID-19 samples. Sources were T cells, B-cell-depleted T cells, or PBMCs; the material itself was cDNA or gDNA.

In the original analysis: Nucleated cell counts were estimated from reference gene primer amplification. Generated by immunoSEQ multiplex PCR, the TCRdb table keeps only in-frame clones and is missing some. That table is the source of V, J and clone size, and D and trimming were worked out from the DNA. The sample has approximately 70,000 clones, 85% to 90% seen once. The source of this sequence is a woman older than 75 with active COVID-19. Sequencing was performed on peripheral blood. The chain carries TRBV7-6 and TRBJ1-5, with TRBD1 matching over 9 bases. Here the CDR3 reads CASSPLAWTGALDSNQPQHF. The CDR3, as DNA: TGTGCCAGCAGCCCCCTGGCGTGGACAGGGGCCCTTGATAGCAATCAGCCCCAGCATTTT.